This T cell receptor beta chain was identified during a study of blood T cell repertoires in COVID-19. Overall study: Collection of acute and convalescent COVID-19 samples took place in the United States, Italy and Spain. In each case, the material was cDNA or gDNA derived from T cells, B-cell-depleted T cells, or PBMCs.

In the study's own analysis: From reference gene primer amplification, estimates of nucleated cell counts were derived. The data were produced by immunoSEQ multiplex PCR, yet TCRdb's version contains in-frame clones alone and is incomplete. V, J and clone size were drawn from that table, and D and trimming were deduced from the DNA. Of approximately 670,000 clones listed, 70% to 90% are singletons. Looked up from germline, CDR1 is MRHNA and CDR2 is SNTAGT. CDR3 length: 14 amino acids. The V and J ends lost 0 bases and 2 bases respectively, with 6 bases between them. This TCR was recovered from a woman younger than 30 with acute or convalescent COVID-19. V usage is TRBV6-4 and J usage is TRBJ2-3; possible D gene TRBD2, 5 bases. Source material: peripheral blood. DNA of the CDR3: TGTGCCAGCAGTGACTCGACTAACACAGATACGCAGTATTTT. As protein: CASSDSTNTDTQYF.